These T cell receptor beta chains were read from a single sample in a study of cytomegalovirus exposure and HLA in healthy donors. Here immunoSEQ multiplex PCR was the method, and the copy in TCRdb shows in-frame clones only, minus some. The sample data list around 210,000 clones. The sample was PBMCs. The origin of the receptors is a woman aged 25-40 years in good health and CMV-seropositive. CDR3s include the opening cysteine and the closing phenylalanine or tryptophan. A D gene is named only where the DNA matches it firmly.

J gene	V gene	D gene	CDR3 DNA	CDR3 protein
TRBJ2-5	TRBV9	.	TGTGCCAGCAGCGGCGGGGTCGACAAAGAGACCCAGTACTTC	CASSGGVDKETQYF
TRBJ1-1	TRBV5-5	.	TGTGCCAGCAGCTTGGCGGCAGGGGAAGCTTTCTTT	CASSLAAGEAFF
TRBJ2-5	TRBV5-1	TRBD1	TGCGCCAGCAGCGTGACAGGGATAGGAGAGACCCAGTACTTC	CASSVTGIGETQYF
TRBJ2-1	TRBV27	TRBD2	TGTGCCAGCAGTGCTCTAGCGGGAGCTCTAAATGAGCAGTTCTTC	CASSALAGALNEQFF
TRBJ2-7	TRBV4-1	.	TGCGCCAGCAGCCAGAAAAACCCGGGACTCAATACAAGAACCTACGAGCAGTACTTC	CASSQKNPGLNTRTYEQYF
TRBJ2-7	TRBV2	.	TGTGCCAGCAGCCTCGTTAGCTCTGGGTCCGAGCAGTACTTC	CASSLVSSGSEQYF
TRBJ2-2	TRBV5-1	.	TGCGCCAGCAGCTTGGAAAGGGGCACCGGGGAGCTGTTTTTT	CASSLERGTGELFF
TRBJ1-1	TRBV27	.	TGTGCCAGAAGAAATCGTCCTGGTGGACATTTCCCCGAGAACACTGAAGCTTTCTTT	CARRNRPGGHFPENTEAFF
TRBJ1-4	TRBV18	.	TGTGCCAGCTCACCCCGGGGGGGTACAACTAATGAAAAACTGTTTTTT	CASSPRGGTTNEKLFF
TRBJ2-3	TRBV11-2	TRBD1	TGTGCCAGCAGTGTGGACAGGAGCACAGATACGCAGTATTTT	CASSVDRSTDTQYF
TRBJ2-2	TRBV10-1	.	TGCGCCAGTTCGCCGGGTGGGGCGGAAGCCGGGGAGCTGTTTTTT	CASSPGGAEAGELFF
TRBJ2-5	TRBV5-1	TRBD1	TGCGCCAGCAGCTTTGGACAGGGGGGATTTCAAGAGACCCAGTACTTC	CASSFGQGGFQETQYF
TRBJ1-1	TRBV6-4	.	TGTGCCAGCAGTAAAGAGATGAACACTGAAGCTTTCTTT	CASSKEMNTEAFF
TRBJ2-7	TRBV11-2	TRBD2	TGTGCCAGCAGCTTCTCAGCGGGAGGGCCCTACGAGCAGTACTTC	CASSFSAGGPYEQYF
TRBJ2-7	TRBV4-1	.	TGCGCCAGCAGCCAAAGCGGAACCGTCTACGAGCAGTACTTC	CASSQSGTVYEQYF
TRBJ2-7	TRBV19	.	TGTGCCAGTAGATACAGGGACTATGAAAACGAGCAGTACTTC	CASRYRDYENEQYF
TRBJ1-2	TRBV28	.	TGTGCCAGCAGTTTGGGGGCAGGGAACTATGGCTACACCTTC	CASSLGAGNYGYTF
TRBJ2-1	TRBV27	TRBD2	TGTGCCAGCAGTTTACGGCGGGGGGCCTACAATGAGCAGTTCTTC	CASSLRRGAYNEQFF
TRBJ2-5	TRBV5-1	TRBD1	TGCGCCAGCAGCTTCAGAACAGGGGAAGAGACCCAGTACTTC	CASSFRTGEETQYF
TRBJ2-5	TRBV4-1	TRBD2	TGCGCCAGCAGCCAGGGGACTAGCGGGGGGGTTCAAGAGACCCAGTACTTC	CASSQGTSGGVQETQYF
TRBJ2-3	TRBV2	.	TGTGCCAGAACGGTGACTAGCACAGATACGCAGTATTTT	CARTVTSTDTQYF
TRBJ1-1	TRBV28	.	TGTGCCAGCAGCAAAAACGGGGGGGGCACTGAAGCTTTCTTT	CASSKNGGGTEAFF
TRBJ1-6	TRBV5-1	TRBD1	TGCGCCAGCAGCTATTCCGGGACAGACCCCTCCTATAATTCACCCCTCCACTTT	CASSYSGTDPSYNSPLHF
TRBJ2-7	TRBV25-1	.	TGTGCCAGCAGTGCGCTACAGGGCTACGAGCAGTACTTC	CASSALQGYEQYF
TRBJ2-7	TRBV10-3	TRBD1	TGTGCCATCAGTGAGCCGTCCCGGGACAGGGTAGGGGGCTACGAGCAGTACTTC	CAISEPSRDRVGGYEQYF
TRBJ1-3	TRBV5-1	.	TGCGCCAGCAGTTCTTACTCTGGAAACACCATATATTTT	CASSSYSGNTIYF